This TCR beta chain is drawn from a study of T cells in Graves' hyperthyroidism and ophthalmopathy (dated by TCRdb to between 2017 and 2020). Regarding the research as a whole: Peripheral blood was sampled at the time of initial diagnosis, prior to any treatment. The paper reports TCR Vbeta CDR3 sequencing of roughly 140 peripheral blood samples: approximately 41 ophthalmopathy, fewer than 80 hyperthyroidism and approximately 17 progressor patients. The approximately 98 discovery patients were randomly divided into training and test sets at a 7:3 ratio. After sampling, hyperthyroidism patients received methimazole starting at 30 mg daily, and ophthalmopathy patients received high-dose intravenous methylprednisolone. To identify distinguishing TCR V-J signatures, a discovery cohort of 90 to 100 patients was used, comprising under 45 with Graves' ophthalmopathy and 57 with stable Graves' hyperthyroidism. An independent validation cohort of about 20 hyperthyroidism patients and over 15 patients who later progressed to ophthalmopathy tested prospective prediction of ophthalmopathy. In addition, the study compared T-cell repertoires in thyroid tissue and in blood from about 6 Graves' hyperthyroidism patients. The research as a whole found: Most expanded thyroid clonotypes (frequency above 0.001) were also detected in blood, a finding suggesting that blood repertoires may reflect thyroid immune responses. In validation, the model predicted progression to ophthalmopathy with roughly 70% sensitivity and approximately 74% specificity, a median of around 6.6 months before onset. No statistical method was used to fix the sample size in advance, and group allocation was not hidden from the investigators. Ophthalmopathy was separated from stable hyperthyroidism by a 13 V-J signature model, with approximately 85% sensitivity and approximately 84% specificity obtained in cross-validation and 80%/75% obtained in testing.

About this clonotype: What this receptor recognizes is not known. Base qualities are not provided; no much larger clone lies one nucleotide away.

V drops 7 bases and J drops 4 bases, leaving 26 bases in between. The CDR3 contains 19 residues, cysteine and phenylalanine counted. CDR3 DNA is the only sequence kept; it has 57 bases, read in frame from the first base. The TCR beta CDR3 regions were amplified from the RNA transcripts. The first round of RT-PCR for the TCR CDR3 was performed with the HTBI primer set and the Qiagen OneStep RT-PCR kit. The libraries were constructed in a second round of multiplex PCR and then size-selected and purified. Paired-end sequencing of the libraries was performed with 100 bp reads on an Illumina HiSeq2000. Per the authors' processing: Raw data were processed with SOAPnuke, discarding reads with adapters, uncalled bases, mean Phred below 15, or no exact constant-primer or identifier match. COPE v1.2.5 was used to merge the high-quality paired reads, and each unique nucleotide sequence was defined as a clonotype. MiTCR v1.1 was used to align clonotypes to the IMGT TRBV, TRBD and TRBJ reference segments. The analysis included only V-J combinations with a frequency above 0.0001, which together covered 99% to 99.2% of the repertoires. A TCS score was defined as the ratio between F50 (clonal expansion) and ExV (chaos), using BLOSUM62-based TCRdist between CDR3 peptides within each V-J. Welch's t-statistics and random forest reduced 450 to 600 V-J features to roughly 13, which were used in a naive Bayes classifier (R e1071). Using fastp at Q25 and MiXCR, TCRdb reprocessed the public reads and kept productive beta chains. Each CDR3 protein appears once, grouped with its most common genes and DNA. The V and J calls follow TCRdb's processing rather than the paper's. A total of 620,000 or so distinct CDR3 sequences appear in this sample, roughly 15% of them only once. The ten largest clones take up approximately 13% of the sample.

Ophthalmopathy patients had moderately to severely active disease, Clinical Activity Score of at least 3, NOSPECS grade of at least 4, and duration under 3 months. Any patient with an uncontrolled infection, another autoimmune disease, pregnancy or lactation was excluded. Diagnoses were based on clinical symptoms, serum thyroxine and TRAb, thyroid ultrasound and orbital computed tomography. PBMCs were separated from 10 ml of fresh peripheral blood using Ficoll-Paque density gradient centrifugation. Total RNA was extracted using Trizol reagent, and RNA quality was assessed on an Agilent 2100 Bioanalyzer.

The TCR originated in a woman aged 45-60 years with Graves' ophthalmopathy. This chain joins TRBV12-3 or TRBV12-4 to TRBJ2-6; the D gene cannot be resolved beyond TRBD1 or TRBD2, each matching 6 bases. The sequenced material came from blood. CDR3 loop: CASTIGGPGEFWGANVLTF. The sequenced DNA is TGTGCCAGCACTATTGGGGGGCCAGGGGAATTTTGGGGGGCCAACGTCCTGACTTTC.